What follows describes a single T cell receptor (beta chain). Original data processing: From reference gene primer amplification, estimates of nucleated cell counts were derived. Generated by immunoSEQ multiplex PCR, the TCRdb table keeps only in-frame clones and is missing some. The D gene and trimming were derived from the DNA, and the V and J assignments and clone size from that table. The sample lists 100,000 to 150,000 clones; approximately 68% were seen once. The record originates from a study of blood T cell repertoires in COVID-19. Study as a whole: The United States, Italy and Spain provided the acute and convalescent COVID-19 samples. PBMCs, B-cell-depleted T cells, or T cells were the source of the cDNA or gDNA that made up the material.

The germline CDR1 and CDR2 sequences are MNHEY and SVGAGI. V was cut by 0 bases and J by 4 bases, with 15 bases left in between. This CDR3 comprises 16 residues. Material for sequencing was peripheral blood. The chain has TRBV6-5 and TRBJ1-2; no reliable D call. This receptor was obtained from a woman in her 70s with acute or convalescent COVID-19. Here the CDR3 DNA reads TGTGCCAGCAGTTACTCGATCACGGCAGCGAGCTATGGCTACACCTTC. It yields the protein CASSYSITAASYGYTF.